The clone carrying this T cell receptor (beta chain) came up a few times. The antigen is not known. This record belongs to a study of T-cell memory formation after mild COVID-19. Overall study: Most TCR clusters belonged to a single donor.

The CDR3 extends over 14 amino acids. The germline gives CDR1 LGHNA, CDR2 YNFKEQ. Trimming removed 2 bases from V and 7 bases from J, with 15 bases in between. Study results and limitations: Of the contracting clones, CD4+ ones lay mainly in CM and EM, and CD8+ ones in EMRA. Clones that got smaller from day 15 to 85 had even CD4/CD8, while clones growing later tipped toward CD4+.

Constant-segment primers and 5'RACE yielded cDNA libraries for TCR alpha and TCR beta, each carrying sample barcodes and UMIs. TCRdb itself ran the 5' RACE reads through MiXCR, one entry per CDR3 protein. The table includes over 150,000 distinct CDR3 sequences, roughly 23% detected once. Material for sequencing was PBMCs or a T cell subset sorted from them (not recorded which). The origin of this receptor is an adult woman who had mild COVID-19 (a few samples of this study predate the infection). Cell type and time point are not known. The J gene is TRBJ2-7, the V gene TRBV4-2; D may be TRBD2 (5 bases). The chain's CDR3 is CASSQQRGRGEQYF. The CDR3 nucleotides are TGTGCCAGCAGCCAACAGAGAGGCCGGGGTGAGCAGTACTTC.